This TCR beta chain is drawn from a study of PD-1 and CTLA-4 blockade in melanoma (dated by TCRdb to about 2021). Regarding the complete study: The study compared how PD-1 blockade and CTLA-4 blockade affected the melanoma-reactive CD8 T cell response in patients with melanoma.

Receptor libraries were prepared by the immunoSEQ multiplex PCR assay. As stored in TCRdb, this immuneACCESS dataset retains in-frame rearrangements with V and J assigned. A fraction of the clones does not appear; measured against another copy, unresolved V genes explain less than half of the discrepancy, and the remainder lacks a known reason. For this sample the table gives some 29,000 clones, of which 85% to 90% were detected only once. The ten largest make up around 8.7% of the sample. A word on this clone: Its antigen remains undetermined. There are no base qualities to consult, and no much larger clone falls within one base.

From the cysteine up to the phenylalanine, the CDR3 has a length of 15 residues. Only the CDR3 DNA stays, 45 bases, in frame from base 1. CDR1 and CDR2 are read off the germline V gene as MNHEY and SVGAGI. Trimming removed 0 bases from V and 4 bases from J, leaving 12 bases between the germline ends. The V gene is TRBV6-5 and the J gene is TRBJ1-2; TRBD1 is a weak D gene call, 5 bases matching. The source of this sequence is a human donor with melanoma. The specimen comprised CD8+ T cells from peripheral blood, sampled before anti-PD-1 treatment. The CDR3 region has the sequence CASSYSSPGLYGYTF. The DNA sequence follows: TGTGCCAGCAGTTACTCGAGCCCAGGGCTCTATGGCTACACCTTC.